The sequence of this T cell receptor (beta chain) was determined in a study of blood T cell repertoires in COVID-19. Looking at the study overall: Acute and convalescent COVID-19 samples came from the United States, Italy and Spain. PBMCs, B-cell-depleted T cells, or T cells were the source of the cDNA or gDNA that made up the material.

This clone has more than one count but fewer than ten. How the authors handled the data: Nucleated cell number was recorded as an estimate derived from reference gene primer amplification. The table came from immunoSEQ multiplex PCR; TCRdb's copy has only in-frame clones and leaves some out. V, J and clone size were drawn from that table, and D and trimming were deduced from the DNA. The sample holds around 230,000 clones, roughly 88% seen once. This CDR3 has 15 amino acids. The germline CDR1 and CDR2 sequences are MNHEY and SMNVEV (reference sequence). V was pared by 5 bases and J by 2 bases, with 7 bases of the junction left unmatched.

The chain employs TRBV27 and TRBJ2-7; 9 bases align to TRBD2. The receptor was isolated from a man aged 25-40 years who had recovered from COVID-19. Sequenced input: peripheral blood. DNA of the CDR3: TGTGCCAGCAGTGAATCGGGACTAGCTCCCTACGAGCAGTACTTC. This encodes CASSESGLAPYEQYF.